Listed below are T cell receptor beta chains from one sample, sequenced in a study of blood T cell repertoires in COVID-19. The protocol was immunoSEQ multiplex PCR, while the TCRdb copy is restricted to in-frame clones and leaves out a portion. Among roughly 150,000 clones listed, roughly 85% were seen once. Sequencing was done on a sample of peripheral blood. The receptors stem from a woman of 80 years or more with active or convalescent COVID-19. Both conserved end residues are part of each CDR3. Fields, in order: D gene, V gene, clone size, J gene, CDR3 protein, CDR3 DNA. D genes are given only for firm matches. A clone size is listed for some rows: how often the clone was seen (once, few, many), or a class if it is expanded.

d_call: TRBD1
v_call: TRBV5-1
clone_size: once
j_call: TRBJ1-4
cdr3_aa: CASSTAGTGFDEKLFF
cdr3_nt: TGCGCCAGCAGCACGGCCGGGACAGGGTTCGATGAAAAACTGTTTTTT

d_call: TRBD1
v_call: TRBV27
clone_size: .
j_call: TRBJ1-4
cdr3_aa: CASSPLDRWDEKLFF
cdr3_nt: TGTGCCAGCAGTCCCCTGGACAGGTGGGATGAAAAACTGTTTTTT

d_call: TRBD1
v_call: TRBV4-1
clone_size: .
j_call: TRBJ2-2
cdr3_aa: CASSQGLATGFHGGELFF
cdr3_nt: TGCGCCAGCAGCCAAGGACTCGCGACAGGGTTCCATGGCGGGGAGCTGTTTTTT

d_call: TRBD1
v_call: TRBV24-1
clone_size: few
j_call: TRBJ1-2
cdr3_aa: CARAGGGYGYTF
cdr3_nt: TGTGCCAGGGCAGGGGGTGGCTATGGCTACACCTTC

d_call: TRBD1
v_call: TRBV10-3
clone_size: .
j_call: TRBJ1-1
cdr3_aa: CAISPPGTGGRAFF
cdr3_nt: TGTGCCATCAGTCCCCCCGGGACAGGGGGCAGAGCTTTCTTT

d_call: .
v_call: TRBV30
clone_size: once
j_call: TRBJ2-2
cdr3_aa: CAWSVIGSTGELFF
cdr3_nt: TGTGCCTGGAGTGTAATCGGGTCCACCGGGGAGCTGTTTTTT

d_call: TRBD1
v_call: TRBV15
clone_size: .
j_call: TRBJ1-5
cdr3_aa: CATSRDTGDLGNQPQHF
cdr3_nt: TGTGCCACCAGCAGAGATACAGGGGATTTGGGCAATCAGCCCCAGCATTTT

d_call: TRBD2
v_call: TRBV2
clone_size: .
j_call: TRBJ2-2
cdr3_aa: CASSESSGRAGELFF
cdr3_nt: TGTGCCAGCAGTGAATCCAGCGGGAGGGCCGGGGAGCTGTTTTTT

d_call: TRBD2
v_call: TRBV7-9
clone_size: once
j_call: TRBJ2-1
cdr3_aa: CASSISGSSYNEQFF
cdr3_nt: TGTGCCAGCAGCATTAGCGGGAGCTCCTACAATGAGCAGTTCTTC

d_call: .
v_call: TRBV18
clone_size: .
j_call: TRBJ2-7
cdr3_aa: CASSPPGIPYEQYF
cdr3_nt: TGTGCCAGCTCACCACCCGGTATCCCCTACGAGCAGTACTTC

d_call: .
v_call: TRBV19
clone_size: .
j_call: TRBJ1-3
cdr3_aa: CASSMSRTTAGNTIYF
cdr3_nt: TGTGCCAGTAGTATGTCTAGGACAACCGCTGGAAACACCATATATTTT

d_call: TRBD1
v_call: TRBV6-5
clone_size: .
j_call: TRBJ1-1
cdr3_aa: CASSFTGGGEAFF
cdr3_nt: TGTGCCAGCAGTTTCACAGGGGGCGGTGAAGCTTTCTTT